The 10 T cell receptor beta chains in this list originate from one sample, sequenced in a study of cytotoxic CD8 clonotypes in ibrutinib-treated CLL. The method was immunoSEQ multiplex PCR; TCRdb's version includes in-frame clones alone and lacks a portion of them. The sample carries approximately 140,000 clones, 75% to 95% recorded once. Source: PBMCs, taken after 12 months of ibrutinib treatment. These receptors were obtained from a human donor with chronic lymphocytic leukemia.

This clone was found a few times. The V and J genes are TRBV19 and TRBJ2-7, with unresolved D. Germline V gene sequence: CDR1 LNHDA, CDR2 SQIVND (reference sequence). V lost 4 bases to trimming and J lost 3 bases, with 10 bases between them. There are 13 residues in the CDR3. CDR3 residues: CASSSHKSYEQYF. The CDR3 DNA reads as TGTGCCAGTAGTAGCCACAAAAGCTACGAGCAGTACTTC.

The rearrangement links TRBV15 to TRBJ1-2; 12 positions match TRBD1. The CDR3 totals 16 residues. J lost 8 bases, V lost 0 bases, and 7 bases had no gene match. From germline, CDR1 is LNHNV and CDR2 YYDKDF (reference sequence). CDR3: CATSREGTGGAGGYTF. The CDR3 nucleotides are TGTGCCACCAGCAGAGAAGGGACAGGGGGCGCCGGAGGCTACACCTTC.

CDR3 sequence (DNA): TGTGCCAGCTTACCGGGACTAGCAGTTCCAGATACGCAGTATTTT. Translating it yields CASLPGLAVPDTQYF. The V and J genes are TRBV18 and TRBJ2-3, with 9 bases matching TRBD2. Trimming at V came to 7 bases and at J to 4 bases, leaving 9 bases not matched to a gene. The CDR3 contains 15 residues. Germline lookup yields CDR1 KGHSH and CDR2 LQKENI. Looking up the rest from reference TRBV18 and TRBJ2-3 gives the full variable domain: NAGVMQNPRHLVRRRGQEARLRCSPMKGHSHVYWYRQLPEEGLKFMVYLQKENIIDESGMPKERFSAEFPKEGPSILRIQQVVRGDSAAYFCASLPGLAVPDTQYFGPGTRLTVL.

V gene TRBV25-1 combines with J gene TRBJ2-2; D may be TRBD2 (5 bases). V lost 4 bases and J lost 3, with 15 bases in between. The CDR3 loop spans 16 amino acids. Germline CDR1 and CDR2: MGHDK and SYGVNS. The CDR3 coding sequence is TGTGCCAGCAGTGTATCCGGGAAGGAGTACACCGGGGAGCTGTTTTTT. It specifies CASSVSGKEYTGELFF.

Here the CDR3 DNA reads TGTGCCAGCAGCCCCCGGGACGGGGGCTACGAGCAGTACTTC. Translation: CASSPRDGGYEQYF. The chain links TRBV7-6 to TRBJ2-7, with a weak D call TRBD2 (6 bases). Trimming removed 5 bases at V and 3 bases at J, with 14 bases between. Germline-derived CDR1 and CDR2 are SGHVS and FNYEAQ. The CDR3 spans 14 residues.

This clone was seen just once. The V and J genes are TRBV13 and TRBJ2-7; 13 bases fit TRBD2. The ends lost 0 bases at V and 2 bases at J; junction bases unmatched: 4. CDR3 length: 17 residues. In germline, CDR1 is PRHDT, CDR2 FYEKMQ (reference sequence). CDR3 DNA: TGTGCCAGCAGCTTAGGACTAGCGGGAGGGAAGCCCTACGAGCAGTACTTC. This encodes CASSLGLAGGKPYEQYF.

This chain links TRBV19 with TRBJ2-1; a weak D match, TRBD2 (5 bases). V lost 5 bases, J lost 0 bases, and 8 bases lay in between. CDR1 LNHDA and CDR2 SQIVND come from the germline V gene (reference sequence). The CDR3 is 14 residues long. The DNA of the CDR3 is TGTGCCAGTAGTCCGGGGAACTCCTACAATGAGCAGTTCTTC. As protein: CASSPGNSYNEQFF.

Worth noting for this clone: The sample holds other DNA sequences that translate to the same CDR3. The V and J genes are TRBV25-1 and TRBJ1-2, with D unclear. V lost 6 bases to trimming and J lost 4 bases, with 27 bases between them. The CDR3 covers 18 residues. From germline, CDR1 is MGHDK and CDR2 SYGVNS. The CDR3 sequence: CASSSTLKASDGSYGYTF. For the CDR3, the DNA is TGTGCCAGCAGCTCGACACTGAAAGCTTCGGACGGATCCTATGGCTACACCTTC.

The J gene is TRBJ2-3, the V gene TRBV7-3; the D is unclear. The CDR3 has 13 amino acids. Germline CDR1 reads SGHTA; CDR2 reads FQGTGA. Trimming removed 5 bases from V and 5 bases from J, with 11 bases in between. The CDR3 reads CASSRSELDTQYF. The CDR3 DNA sequence: TGTGCCAGCAGCCGGTCCGAGTTAGATACGCAGTATTTT.

This sequence joins TRBV5-1 and TRBJ2-7; perhaps TRBD2 as D (6 bases). The germline V and J ends were trimmed by 0 bases and 3 bases, with 13 bases remaining between them. CDR3 length: 15 amino acids. Germline loops: CDR1 SGHRS, CDR2 YFSETQ. The CDR3 here is CASSLAGGGDYEQYF. CDR3 sequence (DNA): TGCGCCAGCAGCTTGGCCGGGGGAGGAGACTACGAGCAGTACTTC. The full variable domain, rest sourced from reference TRBV5-1 and TRBJ2-7, is KAGVTQTPRYLIKTRGQQVTLSCSPISGHRSVSWYQQTPGQGLQFLFEYFSETQRNKGNFPGRFSGRQFSNSRSEMNVSTLELGDSALYLCASSLAGGGDYEQYFGPGTRLTVT.